This T cell receptor (beta chain) was identified during a study of blood T cell repertoires in COVID-19. The protocol was immunoSEQ multiplex PCR, while the TCRdb copy is restricted to in-frame clones and leaves out a portion. This sample yields more than 110,000 clones, of which roughly 75% are seen a single time; less than 7.5% belongs to the top ten. This CDR3 has 14 amino acids. V lost 11 bases and J lost 2, with 16 bases in between. Germline V CDR1 and CDR2: ENHRY, SYGVKD. This clone was seen more than once but under ten times. Sequencing input: PBMCs or T cells enriched from blood (not recorded which). This clonotype was sampled from a woman between 50 and 59 years old who had recovered from COVID-19. This chain uses TRBV10-3 with TRBJ1-3, with D possibly being TRBD1 (6 bases). The CDR3, as DNA: TGTGCCCTTTCGAACCCAGGGGCTGGAAACACCATATATTTT. This codes for CALSNPGAGNTIYF.